The clone carrying this T cell receptor (beta chain) has only a few counts. Its matching antigen is unknown. The data belong to a study of T-cell reconstitution after alpha-beta-depleted transplantation in children. Losses at the gene ends were 4 bases for V and 2 bases for J; bases not matched to a gene: 6. The CDR3 contains 14 residues. Germline V gives CDR1 DFQATT, CDR2 SNEGSKA (reference sequence). Unique molecular identifiers were used in preparing the TCRbeta library. TCRdb ran MiXCR on the PCR reads and lists one entry per CDR3 protein. The sample holds around 580,000 distinct CDR3 sequences, approximately 22% seen once. Points from the study as a whole: The study traced high day-60 TCRbeta diversity in some patients to surviving recipient T cells and thymic progenitors. Expanded graft clones, several hundred of them, were reportedly the source of alpha-beta T cells about two months after transplant. At one year after transplant, newly produced T cells mostly accounted for T-cell counts and diversity.

Sample: PBMCs, mostly from graft donor cells, taken 360 days after TCRalphabeta/CD19-depleted stem cell transplant. V and J are TRBV20-1 and TRBJ2-7; 9 bases map to TRBD1. The origin of this receptor is a boy younger than two who had a stem cell transplant for acute myeloid leukemia, so the T cells may come from the graft donor. The CDR3, as DNA: TGCAGTGCTATCCGGACAGGGGACACCTACGAGCAGTACTTC. Its protein is CSAIRTGDTYEQYF.